The clone carrying this TCR beta chain was detected only once. This sample is drawn from a study of cytomegalovirus exposure and HLA in healthy donors. In the PCR, 60 Vbeta and 13 Jbeta primers were used. Repertoires were generated with immunoSEQ multiplex PCR, while TCRdb's copy carries only in-frame clones and drops some. Of 79,000 or so clones in the sample, 79% are singletons; the top ten hold under 25%. The receptor was derived from a woman between 40 and 55 years old in good health and CMV-seropositive. The sample consisted of PBMCs.

This CDR3 is CASSERRGLERTQYF. As DNA, the CDR3 is TGCGCCAGCAGTGAGCGCCGGGGATTGGAACGGACCCAGTACTTC. The genes are TRBV10-1 and TRBJ2-5; tentative D call: TRBD2 (5 bases). The germline V and J ends were trimmed by 2 bases and 7 bases, with 17 bases remaining between them. This CDR3 has 15 amino acids. Germline CDR1 reads WNHNN; CDR2 reads SYGVQD (reference sequence).